This T cell receptor (beta chain) was captured in a study of beta chain features in type 1 diabetes. On the study more broadly: Patients shared similar age, gender and cell yields with healthy donors.

Study-wide results and caveats: A moderate, significant TCRB CDR3 shortening appeared in type 1 diabetes across four CD4+ subsets.

The whole isolated RNA underwent reverse transcription, so sequencing captured expressed TCRB transcripts. About 3.7 million reads on average were seen across naive, central memory and regulatory T cell samples. The repertoire was sequenced with immunoSEQ multiplex PCR; TCRdb's copy has only in-frame clones and lacks some. The table records approximately 150,000 clones, 63% of them present only once. Sorted populations all exceeded 98% purity. With regard to this clone: Its specificity is unknown.

V lost 5 bases to trimming and J lost 4 bases, with 14 bases between them. The CDR3 length is 13 residues. The germline V gene has CDR1 GTSNPN and CDR2 SVGIG (reference sequence). The chain has TRBV30 and TRBJ1-1, with D possibly matching TRBD1 (6 bases). This TCR came from a man aged 25-45 years with type 1 diabetes. The sample consisted of naive CD4+ T cells from blood. Here the CDR3 reads CAWPRRGGTEAFF. Written as DNA, the CDR3 is TGTGCCTGGCCTAGAAGAGGGGGCACTGAAGCTTTCTTT.